This T cell receptor beta chain was captured by sequencing in a study of tumor and adjacent non-tumor tissue in lung cancer. A modified ARM-PCR protocol with three rounds of nested PCR amplified TCRbeta. TCRdb processed the multiplex PCR reads anew with MiXCR; each CDR3 protein has one entry. Here the sample spans tens of thousands of distinct CDR3 sequences, 76% being singletons. Germline values: CDR1 MGHRA, CDR2 YSYEKL. The CDR3 loop spans 20 amino acids. RNA was extracted from bulk tissue without any cell sorting. More than 3 cm separated this lung sample from the edge of the tumor. Concerning this clonotype itself: The junction shows a germline mismatch at one end, possibly a read error.

This TCR was recovered from a man aged 70-80 years with non-small cell lung cancer. The specimen was distant non-tumor lung tissue. J is TRBJ2-2 and V is TRBV4-1; 11 bases match TRBD2. The CDR3 DNA is TGCGCCAGCACAGTAAGAGGGTCTAGCGGGGGGCCGCGGGGAATCGGGGAACTGCTTTTT. Translated: CASTVRGSSGGPRGIGELLF.